Below are 31 T cell receptor beta chains sequenced from a single sample in a study of CD8 T cells in ankylosing spondylitis. TCRdb independently ran MiXCR on the 5' RACE reads; one entry per CDR3 protein. The sample lists around 340,000 distinct CDR3 sequences, more than 20% seen once, with 10% to 15% in the top ten. Sequences were obtained from blood, either unsorted or a sorted T cell fraction (not recorded which). These TCRs come from a male donor with ankylosing spondylitis or in good health (not recorded which).

The chain employs TRBV29-1 and TRBJ2-2; D call uncertain. V was pared by 7 bases and J by 2 bases, with 11 bases between. From germline, CDR1 is SQVTM and CDR2 ANQGSEA. The CDR3 is made up of 13 amino acids. CDR3 bases: TGCAGCGGGGTTATAAGAAACACCGGGGAGCTGTTTTTT. Residues: CSGVIRNTGELFF.

J is TRBJ2-3 and V is TRBV2; D not resolved. CDR1 SNHLY and CDR2 FYNNEI come from the germline V gene. The CDR3 length is 12 residues. V lost 1 base and J 3 bases, leaving 2 bases between the germline ends. In DNA, the CDR3 is TGTGCCAGCAGTGAAGGGACAGATACGCAGTATTTT. Amino acid sequence: CASSEGTDTQYF.

The J gene is TRBJ2-5, the V gene TRBV5-6, with no clear D. This CDR3 has 13 amino acids. V lost 2 bases to trimming and J lost 5 bases, with 10 bases between them. Germline CDR1 is SGHDT and CDR2 is YYEEEE. The CDR3 coding sequence is TGTGCCAGCAGCTTTCGACAATCGGAGACCCAGTACTTC. Translated: CASSFRQSETQYF.

V usage is TRBV7-9 and J usage is TRBJ2-2; 7 bases agree with TRBD1. The CDR3 runs to 15 residues. V lost 7 bases and J lost 5; bases outside the gene matches: 10. Germline V gives CDR1 SEHNR, CDR2 FQNEAQ (reference sequence). The DNA for the CDR3 is TGTGCCAGCACCACGAAAGACAGGGATACCGGGGAGCTGTTTTTT. It translates to CASTTKDRDTGELFF.

This sequence joins TRBV16 and TRBJ2-5; no definite D call. Per the germline V gene, CDR1 is KGHSY and CDR2 is FQNENV. V lost 0 bases and J lost 2, with 7 bases in between. The CDR3 totals 14 residues. The CDR3, as DNA: TGTGCCAGCAGCCAATCGTCAGTACAAGAGACCCAGTACTTC. It specifies CASSQSSVQETQYF.

This chain uses TRBV10-3 with TRBJ2-7; TRBD2 aligns across 13 bases. Trimming cost V 7 bases and J 7 bases; bases outside gene matches: 13. CDR3 length: 16 residues. Germline CDR1 ENHRY, CDR2 SYGVKD. The CDR3: CAIIPTTSGGPGEQYF. CDR3 DNA sequence: TGTGCCATCATTCCGACGACTAGCGGGGGGCCGGGAGAGCAGTACTTC.

The V call is TRBV6-1, the J call TRBJ2-7; 10 bases line up with TRBD1. CDR1 is MNHNS, CDR2 SASEGT, per germline. V dropped 7 bases and J dropped 3; count of bases not matched to a gene: 12. CDR3 length equals 16 residues. CDR3 residues: CASMGGQGPGFYEQYF. In nucleotides, the CDR3 is TGTGCCAGCATGGGGGGACAGGGGCCGGGGTTCTACGAGCAGTACTTC.

CDR3 region: CATSRDPGNTEAFF. In DNA form, the CDR3 reads TGTGCCACCAGCAGAGATCCCGGGAACACTGAAGCTTTCTTT. The chain couples TRBV15 to TRBJ1-1, with D uncertain. Germline V lookup: CDR1 LNHNV, CDR2 YYDKDF (reference sequence). V was pared by 0 bases and J by 1 base, with 6 bases between. CDR3 length: 14 amino acids.

V usage is TRBV6-4 and J usage is TRBJ2-7; D remains ambiguous. The CDR3 has 14 amino acids. Germline CDR1 reads MRHNA; CDR2 reads SNTAGT. V lost 6 bases, J lost 5 bases, and 17 bases lay in between. The CDR3 DNA sequence: TGTGCCAGCAGAGCCGAAAAATCCTCGGACGAGCAGTACTTC. This codes for CASRAEKSSDEQYF.

This clonotype was detected a few times. The chain is built from TRBV29-1 and TRBJ2-6, with no clear D. The germline V gene encodes CDR1 SQVTM and CDR2 ANQGSEA. There are 13 residues in the CDR3. V lost 4 bases to trimming and J lost 0 bases, with 4 bases between them. This CDR3 reads CSVVVSGANVLTF. The DNA of the CDR3 is TGCAGCGTTGTGGTCTCTGGGGCCAACGTCCTGACTTTC.

This clonotype was counted a few times. This chain uses TRBV12-3 or TRBV12-4 with TRBJ2-7; tentatively, D is TRBD2 (6 bases). Between the trimmed V and J ends, which lost 3 bases and 5 bases, there was a span of 8 bases. The CDR3 contains 12 residues. The DNA for the CDR3 is TGTGCCAGCAGTTTGTGGAGGGACGAGCAGTACTTC. Translation: CASSLWRDEQYF.

A single count supports this clonotype. This chain links TRBV11-2 with TRBJ2-4; D perhaps matches TRBD1 (6 bases). CDR1 SGHAT and CDR2 FQNNGV come from the germline V gene. The CDR3 runs to 14 residues. The V end was cut by 1 base, the J end by 9 bases, with 13 bases between. The CDR3 reads CASSLVSGAGIQYF. The CDR3 nucleotides read TGTGCCAGCAGCTTAGTATCAGGGGCCGGCATTCAGTACTTC.

The V call is TRBV15, the J call TRBJ2-7; TRBD2 is a possible D gene (5 bases). CDR3 length: 12 amino acids. V lost 5 bases to trimming and J lost 6 bases, with 11 bases between them. Germline V gives CDR1 LNHNV, CDR2 YYDKDF (reference sequence). In nucleotides, the CDR3 is TGTGCCACCAGCTCCCTTGGAGGCGAGCAGTACTTC. Protein product: CATSSLGGEQYF.

In nucleotides, the CDR3 is TGTGCCACAGGGGACTATAGCAATCAGCCCCAGCATTTT. This codes for CATGDYSNQPQHF. This sequence joins TRBV6-1 and TRBJ1-5, with D tentatively TRBD1 (6 bases). This CDR3 comprises 13 residues. V was pared by 10 bases and J by 0 bases, with 10 bases between. Germline values: CDR1 MNHNS, CDR2 SASEGT.

J is TRBJ2-7 and V is TRBV10-3; 8 nucleotides align to TRBD1. Germline lookup yields CDR1 ENHRY and CDR2 SYGVKD. The CDR3 length is 14 residues. The V segment lost 4 bases and the J segment 3 bases; nucleotides outside the gene matches: 5. Here the CDR3 reads CAISGDRRLYEQYF. In nucleotides, the CDR3 is TGTGCCATCAGTGGGGACAGGCGACTCTACGAGCAGTACTTC.

V is TRBV20-1 and J is TRBJ2-7; TRBD1 matches at 10 bases. With 6 bases clipped from V and 6 bases from J, the junction kept 11 bases outside the gene matches. The CDR3 is made up of 14 amino acids. CDR1 and CDR2 from the germline V gene are DFQATT and SNEGSKA (reference sequence). CDR3: CSASLGTGAGEQYF. The DNA of the CDR3 is TGCAGTGCAAGCTTAGGGACAGGGGCCGGCGAGCAGTACTTC.

This clonotype turned up a few times. V and J are TRBV29-1 and TRBJ2-5; tentative D call: TRBD2 (6 bases). CDR1 is SQVTM and CDR2 is ANQGSEA in the germline V gene. V was clipped by 1 base and J by 2 bases, with 8 bases between them. The CDR3 consists of 13 residues. The CDR3 nucleotides read TGCAGCGTTGAAGGCGGGATTCAAGAGACCCAGTACTTC. This gives the protein CSVEGGIQETQYF.

V usage is TRBV18 and J usage is TRBJ2-3; D not certain. In germline, CDR1 is KGHSH, CDR2 LQKENI. V was cut by 2 bases and J by 2 bases, with 8 bases left in between. This CDR3 has 14 residues. The CDR3 coding sequence is TGTGCCAGCTCACCAAGGGCCCTCACAGATACGCAGTATTTT. It specifies CASSPRALTDTQYF.

This clonotype has a handful of counts. The chain is built from TRBV12-3 or TRBV12-4 and TRBJ2-2, with a weak D call TRBD1 (5 bases). V shed 7 bases and J shed 3 bases, with 12 bases lying between them. The CDR3 has 14 amino acids. CDR3 sequence: CASNAGLDTGELFF. The DNA for the CDR3 is TGTGCCAGCAACGCAGGGTTGGACACCGGGGAGCTGTTTTTT.

The chain is built from TRBV3-1 and TRBJ2-5; possibly TRBD2 for D (5 bases). Per germline, CDR1 LGHDT and CDR2 YNNKEL (reference sequence). V lost 1 base, J lost 5 bases, and 14 bases lay in between. The CDR3 contains 15 residues. The CDR3 coding sequence is TGTGCCAGCAGCCAAGGAGTCGGAGCGGTGGAGACCCAGTACTTC. It translates to CASSQGVGAVETQYF.

V gene TRBV16 combines with J gene TRBJ2-7; 7 nucleotides line up with TRBD1. CDR3 length: 13 amino acids. The V gene end was trimmed by 5 bases and the J gene end by 2 bases; junction bases not matched to a gene: 3. Germline V gives CDR1 KGHSY, CDR2 FQNENV. The chain's CDR3 is CASSKGTAYEQYF. The CDR3 DNA reads TGTGCCAGCAGCAAAGGGACAGCCTACGAGCAGTACTTC.

The rearrangement uses TRBV7-9 and TRBJ2-2; D not certain. The CDR3 sequence is 15 residues long. Per germline, CDR1 SEHNR and CDR2 FQNEAQ (reference sequence). The ends were cut back, 7 bases at V and 0 bases at J, with 12 bases in the middle. The CDR3 loop is CASIRTDTNTGELFF. The CDR3 DNA sequence: TGTGCCAGCATCCGGACGGATACGAACACCGGGGAGCTGTTTTTT.

The V gene is TRBV10-3, the J gene TRBJ1-1; no clear D. This CDR3 spans 14 amino acids. Germline V CDR1 and CDR2: ENHRY, SYGVKD. The germline V and J ends were trimmed by 4 bases and 4 bases, with 13 bases remaining between them. The DNA for the CDR3 is TGTGCCATCAGTGGTCTACCCCGGGGCACTGAAGCTTTCTTT. This sequence encodes CAISGLPRGTEAFF.

The chain combines TRBV19 with TRBJ2-5, with 9 nucleotides matching TRBD1. The CDR3 is 13 amino acids. Looked up from germline, CDR1 is LNHDA and CDR2 is SQIVND (reference sequence). After removal of 6 bases from V and 3 bases from J, the junction contained 2 bases not matched to a gene. CDR3 sequence (DNA): TGTGCCAGTAGCTGGGACAGGGAAGAGACCCAGTACTTC. Its protein product is CASSWDREETQYF.

A few counts support this clonotype. The chain recombines TRBV25-1 with TRBJ2-6; D assignment may be TRBD1 or TRBD2 (5 bases each). This CDR3 is built from 17 residues. Trimming removed 4 bases at V and 0 bases at J, with 13 bases between. CDR1 MGHDK and CDR2 SYGVNS come from the germline V gene. Here the CDR3 DNA reads TGTGCCAGCAGTGGTCCGGGACGTCACTCTGGGGCCAACGTCCTGACTTTC. It specifies CASSGPGRHSGANVLTF.

The rearrangement joins TRBV12-3 or TRBV12-4 to TRBJ2-5; D gene uncertain. This CDR3 is built from 13 residues. Trimming removed 7 bases at V and 2 bases at J, with 11 bases between. The CDR3 DNA follows: TGTGCCAGCACCCCTACAGAACAAGAGACCCAGTACTTC. As protein: CASTPTEQETQYF.

This clonotype has a handful of counts. The chain links TRBV9 to TRBJ2-5; 10 nucleotides line up with TRBD2. Germline trimming cut 0 bases from V and 4 bases from J; bases unmatched to any gene: 6. Germline CDR1 SGDLS, CDR2 YYNGEE. The CDR3 consists of 16 residues. The CDR3 DNA reads as TGTGCCAGCAGCGTAGCCTCGAGCGGGGGGGGAGAGACCCAGTACTTC. Protein product: CASSVASSGGGETQYF.

Concerning this clonotype itself: An end of the junction does not agree with germline; a read error may underlie this. CDR3 sequence: CAISLDVAQYDNTGELFF. The CDR3 DNA reads TGTGCCATCAGTTTAGACGTCGCACAGTACGATAACACCGGGGAGCTGTTTTTT. The J gene is TRBJ2-2, the V gene TRBV12-3 or TRBV12-4, with D unresolved. The CDR3 is made up of 18 amino acids.

There are a few counts of this clonotype. The chain joins TRBV5-6 to TRBJ2-7; no clear D gene. Germline CDR1 is SGHDT and CDR2 is YYEEEE. V was shortened by 4 bases and J by 0 bases, with 11 bases between the two germline ends. The CDR3 is made up of 14 amino acids. The CDR3 region is CASSPQATSYEQYF. Here the CDR3 DNA reads TGTGCCAGCAGCCCTCAGGCTACCTCCTACGAGCAGTACTTC.

V is TRBV4-1 and J is TRBJ2-7; TRBD2 aligns across 10 bases. Germline lookup yields CDR1 MGHRA and CDR2 YSYEKL. The V segment lost 4 bases and the J segment 7 bases; nucleotides outside the gene matches: 10. The CDR3 runs 15 residues. CDR3 nucleotide sequence: TGCGCCAGCAGCCTCCAAGCGGGGGGGCCGGGGGAGCAGTACTTC. Translated, it gives CASSLQAGGPGEQYF.

This chain connects TRBV4-1 to TRBJ2-7, with a weak D call TRBD1 (7 bases). Per germline, CDR1 MGHRA and CDR2 YSYEKL. The CDR3 consists of 14 residues. V was trimmed by 4 bases and J by 2 bases, leaving 12 bases between them. CDR3 in amino acids: CASSPEGAAYEQYF. The CDR3 DNA is TGCGCCAGCAGCCCGGAGGGGGCAGCCTACGAGCAGTACTTC.